Here is one TCR beta chain with its context. Its antigen remains unidentified. These data belong to a study of T cell responses to AZD1222 COVID-19 vaccine. Study findings and constraints: Close to half of all spike-specific TCRs reportedly target regions of the variants that are unmutated.

This CDR3 has 11 amino acids. V was trimmed by 3 bases and J by 8 bases, leaving 8 bases between them. Per the germline V gene, CDR1 is DFQATT and CDR2 is SNEGSKA (reference sequence). This table comes from immunoSEQ multiplex PCR, and its TCRdb copy is limited to in-frame clones, with some not included. The table records 95,000 to 120,000 clones, roughly 86% of them present only once. The TCR sequence derives from an adult in good health. The chain uses TRBV20-1 and TRBJ2-1, with D unclear. The material sequenced was peripheral blood, taken on day 0 of AZD1222 vaccination. Here the CDR3 reads CSASAGHEQFF. The CDR3, as DNA: TGCAGTGCTAGTGCCGGCCATGAGCAGTTCTTC.